The text below deals with one TCR beta chain. The sample is drawn from a study of blood T cell repertoires in COVID-19. Study details: Donors in the United States, Italy and Spain gave samples during acute or convalescent COVID-19. T cells, B-cell-depleted T cells, or PBMCs supplied cDNA or gDNA.

Trimming left V 4 bases short and J 2 bases short, with 2 bases between. The CDR3 is 11 amino acids. Germline V CDR1 and CDR2: MNHNY, SVGAGI (reference sequence). Authors' data handling: It was from reference gene primer amplification that nucleated cell counts were estimated. Using immunoSEQ multiplex PCR, the repertoire was profiled, and TCRdb retains in-frame clones only, with some absent. That table gives V, J and clone size, and the DNA gave D and trimming. The table lists around 19,000 clones, less than 95% of them singletons. Material: peripheral blood. This chain uses TRBV6-6 with TRBJ2-5; D is uncertain. The source is a human donor in a cohort sampled during active COVID-19. The CDR3 coding sequence is TGTGCCAGCAGTTCTCAAGAGACCCAGTACTTC. Amino acid sequence: CASSSQETQYF.